This T cell receptor beta chain was found in a study of blood T cell repertoires in COVID-19. The wider study: In each case, the material was cDNA or gDNA derived from T cells, B-cell-depleted T cells, or PBMCs.

Per the study methods: Reference gene primer amplification gave estimated nucleated cell counts. Using immunoSEQ multiplex PCR, the repertoire was profiled, and TCRdb retains in-frame clones only, with some absent. V, J and clone size are taken as reported in that table, and D and trimming were inferred from the DNA itself. The data hold about 400,000 clones, with roughly 90% observed a single time. Participants were aged about 18 to 100 years, lived in roughly 25 US areas, and enrolled virtually. The clonotype comes from a woman in her twenties or thirties who had recovered from COVID-19. The specimen was PBMCs or T cells enriched from blood (not recorded which).

CDR3 DNA: TGTGCCAGCAGTGTCCAGATGTCCGGGGAGCTGTTTTTT. Protein sequence: CASSVQMSGELFF. This chain uses TRBV2 with TRBJ2-2; D is ambiguous. Germline V gene sequence: CDR1 SNHLY, CDR2 FYNNEI. Trimming pared 4 bases from V and 6 bases from J, leaving 9 bases between. This CDR3 has 13 residues.